This T cell receptor beta chain was sequenced in a study of cytomegalovirus exposure and HLA in healthy donors. The overall study: As an earlier analysis found, 150 million to 200 million T cells yielded 95 million to 130 million unique TCR beta sequences. Study-wide findings and caveats: Using a false discovery rate of 0.05, a later analysis showed that 15,000 to 20,000 TCR beta sequences were associated with HLA alleles.

Only a few counts were recorded for this clone. The antigen remains unidentified. Germline V gene data show CDR1 as MNHEY and CDR2 as SVGAGI. There are 12 residues in the CDR3. Trimming took off 6 bases at V and 6 bases at J, with 12 bases between the two ends. The PCR contained 60 Vbeta and 13 Jbeta primers. Repertoires were generated with immunoSEQ multiplex PCR, while TCRdb's copy carries only in-frame clones and drops some. This table holds about 130,000 clones, approximately 68% found once. The rearrangement links TRBV6-5 to TRBJ2-7, with D possibly being TRBD2 (6 bases). The sample taken for sequencing was PBMCs. The receptor's source is a man younger than 40 in good health and CMV-seropositive. The CDR3 protein is CASREGTFEQYF. CDR3 bases: TGTGCCAGCAGGGAGGGGACTTTCGAGCAGTACTTC.